Each of the 21 T cell receptor beta chains below was sequenced from the same sample in a study of shared clonotypes between healthy human individuals. Some clones are missing from TCRdb's copy, which holds only in-frame ones; the method was immunoSEQ multiplex PCR. The sample has 2,100,000 or so clones, about 94% seen once. The source material was naive CD4+ T cells sorted from blood. Indicated subset: CD45RA+ positively selected. These TCRs come from a man aged 18 to 35 in good health.

The chain has TRBV6-5 and TRBJ2-5, with TRBD2 matching 13 bases. The germline V gene has CDR1 MNHEY and CDR2 SVGAGI. V shed 5 bases and J 7 bases; nucleotides not matched to a gene: 7. This CDR3 is 15 amino acids long. CDR3 residues: CASSPGLAGVATQYF. The CDR3 nucleotides are TGTGCCAGCAGTCCAGGACTAGCGGGAGTGGCGACCCAGTACTTC.

The V and J genes are TRBV11-2 and TRBJ1-6; 9 positions match TRBD1. Unmatched junction bases numbered 4, after V lost 5 bases and J lost 8 bases. The CDR3 covers 14 residues. CDR1 SGHAT and CDR2 FQNNGV come from the germline V gene. CDR3 coding DNA: TGTGCCAGCAGCCTAACAGGGGGCTATTCACCCCTCCACTTT. Amino acid sequence: CASSLTGGYSPLHF.

The chain combines TRBV7-9 with TRBJ2-5; the D is unclear. V was pared by 1 base and J by 5 bases, with 14 bases between. Germline CDR1 is SEHNR and CDR2 is FQNEAQ (reference sequence). The CDR3 covers 15 residues. In DNA form, the CDR3 reads TGTGCCAGCAGCTTAGTAAGAGGAATGGTTGAGACCCAGTACTTC. Translated: CASSLVRGMVETQYF.

To note about this clone: The junction shows a germline mismatch at one end, possibly a read error. The chain uses TRBV2 and TRBJ1-5, with D hard to call. There are 14 residues in the CDR3. Germline lookup yields CDR1 SNHLY and CDR2 FYNNEI. CDR3 bases: TGTGCCAGCAGTGAAGCGCTCGGCAACCAGCCCCAGCATTTT. It encodes CASSEALGNQPQHF.

The gene calls are TRBV6-6 and TRBJ2-7, with no clear D. The CDR3 extends over 16 amino acids. The germline V gene encodes CDR1 MNHNY and CDR2 SVGAGI (reference sequence). The V and J ends lost 7 bases and 0 bases respectively, with 19 bases between them. The CDR3 DNA follows: TGTGCCAGCACTAGAACTCGGCAACTTTCCTCCTACGAGCAGTACTTC. It is translated as CASTRTRQLSSYEQYF.

The table lists this clone with a count of one. The V gene is TRBV5-6, the J gene TRBJ2-7; tentative D call: TRBD2 (6 bases). The CDR3 consists of 14 residues. CDR1 and CDR2 (germline): SGHDT, YYEEEE. V lost 5 bases and J 6 bases, leaving 18 bases between the germline ends. The CDR3 DNA sequence: TGTGCCAGCAGTTTTCCCCTGGGGGGAGTCGAGCAGTACTTC. Its protein is CASSFPLGGVEQYF.

The chain is built from TRBV10-2 and TRBJ2-4; no clear D. V lost 3 bases to trimming and J lost 0 bases, with 9 bases between them. The CDR3 covers 15 residues. The germline CDR1 and CDR2 sequences are WSHSY and SAAADI. CDR3 protein: CASSDTGLAKNIQYF. In nucleotides, the CDR3 is TGCGCCAGCAGTGACACGGGTCTAGCCAAAAACATTCAGTACTTC.

This clone was observed once. This chain uses TRBV7-3 with TRBJ2-1; 14 bases match TRBD2. The CDR3 loop spans 18 amino acids. Germline-derived CDR1 and CDR2 are SGHTA and FQGTGA. V was clipped by 2 bases and J by 10 bases; unmatched bases: 13. In DNA, the CDR3 is TGTGCCAGCAGCTTACATTTGGGAAGGACTAGCGGGGGGTACGAGCAGTTCTTC. Its translation: CASSLHLGRTSGGYEQFF.

Concerning this clone itself: The same CDR3 arises from other DNA sequences in this sample as well. The chain carries TRBV6-5 and TRBJ2-5, with D possibly TRBD2 on 6 matching bases. V lost 5 bases to trimming and J lost 3 bases, with 7 bases between them. The CDR3 length is 12 residues. Germline CDR1 and CDR2: MNHEY and SVGAGI. The CDR3 protein is CASSRREETQYF. CDR3 in DNA: TGTGCCAGCAGTAGGAGGGAAGAGACCCAGTACTTC.

The count of this clone is one. The chain carries TRBV5-1 and TRBJ2-5; 12 bases agree with TRBD2. The trim removed 7 bases at V and 5 bases at J, leaving 6 bases unmatched. The CDR3 sequence is 14 residues long. From germline, CDR1 is SGHRS and CDR2 YFSETQ. The CDR3, as DNA: TGCGCCAGCTGGACTAGCGGGGCCATGGAGACCCAGTACTTC. The encoded protein is CASWTSGAMETQYF.

The rearrangement links TRBV2 to TRBJ1-2, with 8 bases lining up with TRBD1. Germline V gives CDR1 SNHLY, CDR2 FYNNEI. The CDR3 totals 15 residues. V was pared by 6 bases and J by 0 bases, with 6 bases of the junction left unmatched. CDR3 coding DNA: TGTGCCAGCAGCGCTCGACAGGGGTCTAACTATGGCTACACCTTC. Amino acids: CASSARQGSNYGYTF.

The genes are TRBV10-3 and TRBJ1-1; 7 bases map to TRBD1. CDR3 length: 13 residues. V was pared by 8 bases and J by 6 bases, with 9 bases of the junction left unmatched. Germline lookup yields CDR1 ENHRY and CDR2 SYGVKD. Written as DNA, the CDR3 is TGTGCCATCGGCTTCATCAGGGGGGCTGAAGCTTTCTTT. It codes for CAIGFIRGAEAFF.

About this clone: This sample also contains other DNA sequences that code for the same CDR3. This CDR3 is CASSLEGQSYEQYF. The CDR3 DNA reads TGCGCCAGCAGCTTGGAGGGACAGAGCTACGAGCAGTACTTC. This chain links TRBV5-1 with TRBJ2-7, with 7 bases identical to TRBD1. Germline trimming cut 0 bases from V and 3 bases from J; bases unmatched to any gene: 3. Germline loops: CDR1 SGHRS, CDR2 YFSETQ. The CDR3 covers 14 residues.

The count of this clone is one. The chain couples TRBV10-1 to TRBJ2-3, with D unclear. Germline lookup yields CDR1 WNHNN and CDR2 SYGVQD (reference sequence). Trimming stripped 8 bases from V and 8 bases from J, with 17 bases between. The CDR3 spans 13 residues. CDR3 sequence: CASAPQRAGTQYF. In DNA, the CDR3 is TGCGCCAGCGCGCCCCAACGAGCCGGTACGCAGTATTTT.

In this sample, this clone turned up once. For the CDR3, the DNA is TGTGCCAGCAGCTTTCTCGACAGGGCTTCTGGCTACACCTTC. Translated: CASSFLDRASGYTF. The chain employs TRBV7-2 and TRBJ1-2; TRBD1 aligns across 7 bases. There are 14 residues in the CDR3. V shed 3 bases, J shed 7 bases, and the junction held 8 bases outside the gene matches. Germline CDR1 SGHTA, CDR2 FQGNSA. Full variable domain (missing parts from reference TRBV7-2 and TRBJ1-2): GAGVSQSPSNKVTEKGKDVELRCDPISGHTALYWYRQSLGQGLEFLIYFQGNSAPDKSGLPSDRFSAERTGGSVSTLTIQRTQQEDSAVYLCASSFLDRASGYTFGSGTRLTVV.

This clone came up once. The V call is TRBV9, the J call TRBJ1-2; D is perhaps TRBD1 (6 bases). The ends were cut back, 4 bases at V and 7 bases at J, with 20 bases in the middle. The CDR3 is 15 residues long. Germline V gives CDR1 SGDLS, CDR2 YYNGEE. The CDR3 bases are TGTGCCAGCAGCCCCCAGGGGACGGGGGCCATTGGCTACACCTTC. It specifies CASSPQGTGAIGYTF.

The chain joins TRBV9 to TRBJ2-3; possibly TRBD2 for D (6 bases). Trimming took off 0 bases at V and 4 bases at J, with 18 bases between the two ends. The germline V gene encodes CDR1 SGDLS and CDR2 YYNGEE. The CDR3 consists of 17 residues. Here the CDR3 DNA reads TGTGCCAGCAGCGTAGACCCTGCGGGACTGACGGCAGATACGCAGTATTTT. Amino acid sequence: CASSVDPAGLTADTQYF.

J is TRBJ1-6 and V is TRBV7-9, with D tentatively TRBD1 (5 bases). Trimming left V 0 bases short and J 10 bases short, with 13 bases between. The CDR3 runs to 15 residues. Germline V gives CDR1 SEHNR, CDR2 FQNEAQ (reference sequence). The DNA for the CDR3 is TGTGCCAGCAGCTTAGCGACGGAGGGGAGCTCACCCCTCCACTTT. Translation gives CASSLATEGSSPLHF.

The chain is built from TRBV2 and TRBJ1-1, with D unclear. Germline CDR1 is SNHLY and CDR2 is FYNNEI. The CDR3 extends over 13 amino acids. V gave up 7 bases and J gave up 0 bases, with 9 bases separating them. For the CDR3, the DNA is TGTGCCAGCATGAGGGCCGTGAACACTGAAGCTTTCTTT. Translated, it gives CASMRAVNTEAFF.

The chain combines TRBV28 with TRBJ2-3; D call uncertain. V lost 5 bases and J lost 2, with 14 bases in between. The CDR3 consists of 15 residues. Per germline, CDR1 MDHEN and CDR2 SYDVKM. The CDR3 coding sequence is TGTGCCAGCAGTCTCGTAGGAGCCACCACAGATACGCAGTATTTT. It yields the protein CASSLVGATTDTQYF.

This chain connects TRBV7-9 to TRBJ2-7, with TRBD2 identical over 12 bases. Germline assignment: CDR1 SEHNR and CDR2 FQNEAQ (reference sequence). J was trimmed by 3 bases and V by 5 bases; bases with no gene match: 5. This CDR3 spans 15 amino acids. Here the CDR3 reads CASSPRTSGIYEQYF. DNA of the CDR3: TGTGCCAGCAGCCCGAGGACTAGCGGGATCTACGAGCAGTACTTC. Full variable domain (remainder filled in from reference TRBV7-9 and TRBJ2-7): DTGVSQNPRHKITKRGQNVTFRCDPISEHNRLYWYRQTLGQGPEFLTYFQNEAQLEKSRLLSDRFSAERPKGSFSTLEIQRTEQGDSAMYLCASSPRTSGIYEQYFGPGTRLTVT.